Listed below are T cell receptor beta chains from one sample, sequenced in a study of blood T cells in healthy people across ages. MiXCR was run by TCRdb on the 5' RACE reads, yielding one entry per CDR3 protein. The top ten hold about 19% of the sample, which has more than 1 million distinct CDR3 sequences, 40% to 55% seen once. The specimen sequenced was blood. The receptors derive from a woman aged 55-75 years in good health. The CDR3 runs from the conserved cysteine through the conserved F or W. A D gene is named only where the DNA matches it firmly. The size of a clone is reported for some rows only, either as once, few or many, or as a class for expanded clones.

CDR3nt: TGTGCCTGGAGTGGACAGGGGGCTATGGGAACGACTGGTTGGACCCAGTACTTC; CDR3aa: CAWSGQGAMGTTGWTQYF; v_gene: TRBV30; abundance: -; j_gene: TRBJ2-5; d_gene: TRBD1
CDR3nt: TGTGCCAGCAGCTTAGTTGGCCTAGTCTATGAGCAGTACTTC; CDR3aa: CASSLVGLVYEQYF; v_gene: TRBV7-9; abundance: -; j_gene: TRBJ2-5; d_gene: -
CDR3nt: TGCAGTGCTAGAGGAGGTGTGGGACAGGGGATGGATACGCAGTATTTT; CDR3aa: CSARGGVGQGMDTQYF; v_gene: TRBV20-1; abundance: few; j_gene: TRBJ2-3; d_gene: TRBD1
CDR3nt: TGTGCCTCGGGCGGGTCACAAGAGACCCAGTACTTC; CDR3aa: CASGGSQETQYF; v_gene: TRBV30; abundance: -; j_gene: TRBJ2-5; d_gene: -
CDR3nt: TGTGCCACCAGCACAGGCCACCTAGCCAAAAACATTCAGTACTTC; CDR3aa: CATSTGHLAKNIQYF; v_gene: TRBV15; abundance: few; j_gene: TRBJ2-4; d_gene: -
CDR3nt: TGCAGTGCTAGAGAACCAGGGGGCAACTACAATGAGCAGTTCTTC; CDR3aa: CSAREPGGNYNEQFF; v_gene: TRBV20-1; abundance: -; j_gene: TRBJ2-1; d_gene: TRBD1
CDR3nt: TGTGCCAGCAGCCAGACTAGGCCCGGGGAGCTGTTTTTT; CDR3aa: CASSQTRPGELFF; v_gene: TRBV5-6; abundance: -; j_gene: TRBJ2-2; d_gene: -
CDR3nt: TGCAGTGCTGGGCACACAGATACGCTGTATTTT; CDR3aa: CSAGHTDTLYF; v_gene: TRBV20-1; abundance: -; j_gene: TRBJ2-3; d_gene: -
CDR3nt: TGCAGTGCTAGAAACTACAGGGAGAATGAGCAGTTCTTC; CDR3aa: CSARNYRENEQFF; v_gene: TRBV20-1; abundance: -; j_gene: TRBJ2-1; d_gene: -
CDR3nt: TGTGCCAGCAGTGAACGGGACGGGTACACCGGGGAGCTGTTTTTT; CDR3aa: CASSERDGYTGELFF; v_gene: TRBV2; abundance: once; j_gene: TRBJ2-2; d_gene: -
CDR3nt: TGTGCCATCAGTGAAGAGTTGGGAGCTAGCGGGAAAAACATTCAGTACTTC; CDR3aa: CAISEELGASGKNIQYF; v_gene: TRBV10-3; abundance: few; j_gene: TRBJ2-4; d_gene: TRBD2
CDR3nt: TGTGCCAGCGGGAGGACAGGGAGTAGTCAGCCCCAGCATTTT; CDR3aa: CASGRTGSSQPQHF; v_gene: TRBV6-1; abundance: -; j_gene: TRBJ1-5; d_gene: TRBD1
CDR3nt: TGCAGCGCCGGGACTGCTACCTACGAGCAGTACTTC; CDR3aa: CSAGTATYEQYF; v_gene: TRBV29-1; abundance: few; j_gene: TRBJ2-7; d_gene: -
CDR3nt: TGCGCCAGCAGCGAAAGACAGAACCTCTATGGCTACACCTTC; CDR3aa: CASSERQNLYGYTF; v_gene: TRBV5-1; abundance: -; j_gene: TRBJ1-2; d_gene: -